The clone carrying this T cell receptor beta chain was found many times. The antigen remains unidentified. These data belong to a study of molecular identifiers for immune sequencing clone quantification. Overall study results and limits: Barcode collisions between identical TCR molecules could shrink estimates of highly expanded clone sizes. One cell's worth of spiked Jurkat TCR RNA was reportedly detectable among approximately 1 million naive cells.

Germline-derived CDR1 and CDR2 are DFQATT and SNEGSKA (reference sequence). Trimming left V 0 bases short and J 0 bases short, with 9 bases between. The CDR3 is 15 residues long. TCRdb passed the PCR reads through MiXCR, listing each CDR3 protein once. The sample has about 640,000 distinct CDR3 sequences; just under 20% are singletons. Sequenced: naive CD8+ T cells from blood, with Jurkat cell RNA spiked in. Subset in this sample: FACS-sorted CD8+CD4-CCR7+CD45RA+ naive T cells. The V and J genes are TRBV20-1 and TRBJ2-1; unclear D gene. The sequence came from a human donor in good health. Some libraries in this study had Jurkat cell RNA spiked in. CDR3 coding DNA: TGCAGTGCTAGAGAAGGCAGGAGCTCCTACAATGAGCAGTTCTTC. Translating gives CSAREGRSSYNEQFF.